The 19 T cell receptor beta chains below all came from one sample that was sequenced in a study of blood T cell repertoires in COVID-19. Data came from immunoSEQ multiplex PCR; TCRdb stores just in-frame clones and leaves some out. Of about 140,000 clones listed, 75% to 80% are singletons. Sequencing was done on a sample of peripheral blood. The receptors originated from a woman aged 45-59 years with active or convalescent COVID-19.

This clone was recorded once. The chain carries TRBV19 and TRBJ1-2; D is possibly TRBD1 (5 bases). CDR3 length: 14 residues. Trimming shortened V by 4 bases and J by 8 bases, and 17 bases separated the two germline ends. The germline CDR1 and CDR2 sequences are LNHDA and SQIVND (reference sequence). The CDR3 region is CASSTGGGGKGYTF. CDR3 DNA: TGTGCCAGTAGTACGGGAGGCGGGGGTAAGGGCTACACCTTC. The full variable domain, with the rest looked up from reference TRBV19 and TRBJ1-2, is DGGITQSPKYLFRKEGQNVTLSCEQNLNHDAMYWYRQDPGQGLRLIYYSQIVNDFQKGDIAEGYSVSREKKESFPLTVTSAQKNPTAFYLCASSTGGGGKGYTFGSGTRLTVV.

The rearrangement links TRBV5-6 to TRBJ2-7; TRBD2 matches at 7 bases. CDR1 is SGHDT and CDR2 is YYEEEE in the germline V gene. This CDR3 is 15 amino acids long. V was pared by 0 bases and J by 1 base, with 4 bases of the junction left unmatched. The CDR3, as DNA: TGTGCCAGCAGCTTGGCCGGGGAGGGGTCCTACGAGCAGTACTTC. Protein product: CASSLAGEGSYEQYF.

This rearrangement joins TRBV27 to TRBJ2-3, with 7 bases identical to TRBD2. This CDR3 contains 18 residues. Germline V gene data show CDR1 as MNHEY and CDR2 as SMNVEV (reference sequence). The junction had 12 bases not matched to a gene; V was cut back by 2 bases and J by 1 base. The CDR3 protein is CASSLQGTFAGGTDTQYF. The CDR3, as DNA: TGTGCCAGCAGTTTACAGGGTACTTTCGCGGGAGGCACAGATACGCAGTATTTT.

V gene TRBV18 combines with J gene TRBJ2-5; 8 bases match TRBD1. This CDR3 is 15 amino acids long. V lost 9 bases, J lost 1 base, and 10 bases stayed unmatched. Germline assignment: CDR1 KGHSH and CDR2 LQKENI. CDR3 sequence reads: CASLKTGDIQETQYF. CDR3 nucleotide sequence: TGTGCCAGTCTTAAGACAGGGGACATCCAAGAGACCCAGTACTTC.

The DNA of the CDR3 is TGTGCCAGCAGTTCGTCCCCACAGGGGGCTAATTCACCCCTCCACTTT. Translation gives CASSSSPQGANSPLHF. The rearrangement joins TRBV27 to TRBJ1-6, with 9 nucleotides matching TRBD1. V lost 4 bases to trimming and J lost 6 bases; unmatched junction nucleotides: 7. CDR1 is MNHEY and CDR2 is SMNVEV in the germline V gene (reference sequence). CDR3 size: 16 residues.

This rearrangement joins TRBV7-3 to TRBJ2-7; 8 bases are a match to TRBD2. Trimming cost V 4 bases and J 0 bases; bases outside gene matches: 2. This CDR3 region has 14 residues. The germline CDR1 and CDR2 sequences are SGHTA and FQGTGA. The CDR3 bases are TGTGCCAGCAGCTCGACTAGCGACTCCTACGAGCAGTACTTC. It codes for CASSSTSDSYEQYF.

The gene calls are TRBV5-4 and TRBJ1-1; D is uncertain. The germline CDR1 and CDR2 sequences are SGHNT and YYREEE (reference sequence). CDR3 length: 13 residues. V was trimmed by 0 bases and J by 1 base, leaving 4 bases between them. DNA of the CDR3: TGTGCCAGCAGCTTGGGTCGGAACACTGAAGCTTTCTTT. It yields the protein CASSLGRNTEAFF.

The V gene is TRBV2, the J gene TRBJ2-2; tentatively, D is TRBD2 (6 bases). V lost 11 bases and J 2 bases, leaving 15 bases between the germline ends. The CDR3 spans 14 residues. Per germline, CDR1 SNHLY and CDR2 FYNNEI. This CDR3 reads CAVQGTANTGELFF. The CDR3 DNA sequence: TGTGCCGTACAAGGGACTGCAAACACCGGGGAGCTGTTTTTT.

The J gene is TRBJ1-1, the V gene TRBV30; D remains unclear. V was shortened by 2 bases and J by 1 base, with 5 bases between the two germline ends. This CDR3 spans 12 amino acids. Germline-derived CDR1 and CDR2 are GTSNPN and SVGIG (reference sequence). CDR3 region: CAWSLGNTEAFF. The DNA for the CDR3 is TGTGCCTGGAGTCTAGGGAACACTGAAGCTTTCTTT.

The chain couples TRBV9 to TRBJ2-1; 9 bases align to TRBD2. The J segment lost 5 bases and the V segment lost 1 base, leaving 7 bases of the junction unmatched. Looked up from germline, CDR1 is SGDLS and CDR2 is YYNGEE. This CDR3 is 16 amino acids long. The DNA of the CDR3 is TGTGCCAGCAGCGTATTCAGCGGGGGGATCAACAATGAGCAGTTCTTC. This codes for CASSVFSGGINNEQFF.

The gene calls are TRBV29-1 and TRBJ2-7; 8 nucleotides match TRBD1. Trimming cost V 4 bases and J 3 bases; bases outside gene matches: 5. Germline CDR1 is SQVTM and CDR2 is ANQGSEA. The CDR3 loop spans 13 amino acids. CDR3 amino acids: CSVAGGKDYEQYF. The CDR3 DNA sequence: TGCAGCGTTGCAGGGGGCAAAGACTACGAGCAGTACTTC.

Here the CDR3 reads CSASSGTGHVEQYF. CDR3 nucleotide sequence: TGCAGTGCAAGTTCCGGGACAGGTCACGTCGAGCAGTACTTC. The chain is built from TRBV20-1 and TRBJ2-7, with 8 bases identical to TRBD1. The CDR3 runs 14 residues. Looked up from germline, CDR1 is DFQATT and CDR2 is SNEGSKA (reference sequence). V trimming: 6 bases; J trimming: 6 bases; junction bases outside the gene matches: 13.

The chain carries TRBV7-8 and TRBJ2-2; 9 positions match TRBD2. Germline V gives CDR1 SGHVS, CDR2 FQNEAQ. V was pared by 5 bases and J by 4 bases, with 8 bases of the junction left unmatched. CDR3 length equals 16 residues. The CDR3 protein is CASSLSGGPSTGELFF. The CDR3 bases are TGTGCCAGCAGCCTTAGCGGGGGTCCTAGCACCGGGGAGCTGTTTTTT.

The rearrangement uses TRBV2 and TRBJ1-1, with TRBD1 matching over 7 bases. J gave up 0 bases and V 4 bases, and 8 bases lay outside the gene matches. The CDR3 runs 16 residues. In germline, CDR1 is SNHLY, CDR2 FYNNEI. The CDR3 DNA sequence: TGTGCCAGCAGTGCGCGGACAGGAGGACTGAACACTGAAGCTTTCTTT. The encoded protein is CASSARTGGLNTEAFF.

DNA for the CDR3: TGTGCCAGCAGCTTGCCAGGGTACACAGATACGCAGTATTTT. Translated: CASSLPGYTDTQYF. The genes are TRBV5-4 and TRBJ2-3; tentatively, D is TRBD1 (5 bases). This CDR3 is built from 14 residues. Germline V gene lookup returns CDR1 SGHNT and CDR2 YYREEE (reference sequence). V lost 1 base to trimming and J lost 2 bases, with 8 bases between them.

The gene calls are TRBV7-2 and TRBJ1-4; weak D call: TRBD1 (5 bases). Germline V gene sequence: CDR1 SGHTA, CDR2 FQGNSA. V was trimmed by 1 base and J by 1 base, leaving 13 bases between them. The CDR3 length is 17 residues. In DNA, the CDR3 is TGTGCCAGCAGCTTAGGGCCAGGGATGAGAACTAATGAAAAACTGTTTTTT. Translating it yields CASSLGPGMRTNEKLFF. Drawing the rest from reference TRBV7-2 and TRBJ1-4, the complete variable domain is GAGVSQSPSNKVTEKGKDVELRCDPISGHTALYWYRQSLGQGLEFLIYFQGNSAPDKSGLPSDRFSAERTGGSVSTLTIQRTQQEDSAVYLCASSLGPGMRTNEKLFFGSGTQLSVL.

The chain carries TRBV19 and TRBJ2-5; a possible D gene is TRBD2 (5 bases). Germline V CDR1 and CDR2: LNHDA, SQIVND (reference sequence). The CDR3 consists of 12 residues. V gave up 3 bases and J gave up 4 bases, with 6 bases separating them. The CDR3 sequence is CASSMAGETQYF. CDR3 bases: TGTGCCAGTAGTATGGCGGGAGAGACCCAGTACTTC.

The genes are TRBV27 and TRBJ1-3; tentatively, D is TRBD1 (5 bases). CDR3 length equals 14 residues. Germline CDR1 reads MNHEY; CDR2 reads SMNVEV (reference sequence). V gave up 5 bases and J gave up 6 bases, with 14 bases separating them. Here the CDR3 reads CASSLGGNVNTIYF. CDR3 bases: TGTGCCAGCAGTCTCGGGGGAAATGTAAACACCATATATTTT.

This rearrangement joins TRBV27 to TRBJ2-7; 9 bases match TRBD1. Germline CDR1 and CDR2: MNHEY and SMNVEV (reference sequence). This CDR3 has 15 amino acids. The V gene end was trimmed by 0 bases and the J gene end by 3 bases; junction bases not matched to a gene: 3. The CDR3 coding sequence is TGTGCCAGCAGTTTATCGTCGACAGGGGGCTACGAGCAGTACTTC. This sequence encodes CASSLSSTGGYEQYF.